Below are 10 T cell receptor beta chains sequenced from a single sample in a study of OX40 agonist ivuxolimab in advanced cancers. Repertoires were generated with immunoSEQ multiplex PCR, while TCRdb's copy carries only in-frame clones and drops some. The sample shows tens of thousands of clones, 83% of them seen only once. The material sequenced was CD4+ or CD8+ T cells sorted from blood, taken in a trial of the OX40 agonist ivuxolimab. The origin of the receptors is an adult with an advanced solid tumor such as melanoma, head and neck, liver or kidney cancer.

The chain couples TRBV2 to TRBJ2-5, with 15 bases aligning to TRBD2. This CDR3 has 18 residues. After removal of 2 bases from V and 5 bases from J, the junction contained 9 bases not matched to a gene. Germline lookup yields CDR1 SNHLY and CDR2 FYNNEI. CDR3 DNA: TGTGCCAGCAGTGAACGGCCGGGACTAGCGGGAGGTGGTGAGACCCAGTACTTC. The encoded protein is CASSERPGLAGGGETQYF.

The chain recombines TRBV6-1 with TRBJ2-4, with 8 bases lining up with TRBD1. V was clipped by 7 bases and J by 8 bases; unmatched bases: 13. The CDR3 contains 15 residues. CDR1 and CDR2 (germline): MNHNS, SASEGT. The CDR3 loop reads CASIARQGAGDIQYF. In DNA, the CDR3 is TGTGCCAGCATCGCCCGCCAGGGGGCAGGGGACATTCAGTACTTC.

The gene calls are TRBV6-1 and TRBJ2-5; D remains ambiguous. Germline V gene data show CDR1 as MNHNS and CDR2 as SASEGT. This CDR3 region has 13 residues. Trimming shortened V by 6 bases and J by 4 bases, and 12 bases separated the two germline ends. Written as DNA, the CDR3 is TGTGCCAGCAGACTCCTGTCGGTAGAGACCCAGTACTTC. It translates to CASRLLSVETQYF.

The gene calls are TRBV7-2 and TRBJ1-1, with D tentatively TRBD1 (5 bases). Trimming shortened V by 1 base and J by 7 bases, and 10 bases separated the two germline ends. Germline V CDR1 and CDR2: SGHTA, FQGNSA. The CDR3 extends over 13 amino acids. This CDR3 reads CASSLGGAGEAFF. The CDR3 DNA reads TGTGCCAGCAGCTTAGGAGGGGCGGGTGAAGCTTTCTTT.

The V gene is TRBV5-4, the J gene TRBJ2-1, with 14 bases identical to TRBD2. Germline V CDR1 and CDR2: SGHNT, YYREEE (reference sequence). The J segment lost 8 bases and the V segment lost 4 bases, leaving 5 bases of the junction unmatched. This CDR3 region has 15 residues. The CDR3 nucleotides are TGTGCCAGCAGCCCGGGACTAGCGGGAGTGGATGAGCAGTTCTTC. It specifies CASSPGLAGVDEQFF.

The CDR3 sequence is CASTGAAWEKLFF. CDR3 nucleotide sequence: TGTGCCAGTACCGGGGCTGCTTGGGAAAAACTGTTTTTT. The chain uses TRBV19 and TRBJ1-4; D might be TRBD1 (5 bases). CDR3 length: 13 residues. The germline V gene has CDR1 LNHDA and CDR2 SQIVND (reference sequence). Trimming took off 7 bases at V and 8 bases at J, with 14 bases between the two ends.

The V gene is TRBV5-1, the J gene TRBJ1-1; weak D call: TRBD1 (6 bases). Trimming shortened V by 0 bases and J by 4 bases, and 7 bases separated the two germline ends. This CDR3 spans 13 amino acids. Looked up from germline, CDR1 is SGHRS and CDR2 is YFSETQ. In DNA, the CDR3 is TGCGCCAGCAGCTTGGGAGGGGGCACTGAAGCTTTCTTT. Encoded protein: CASSLGGGTEAFF.

This chain connects TRBV18 to TRBJ2-1; TRBD1 agrees at 7 bases. This CDR3 region has 15 residues. Germline lookup yields CDR1 KGHSH and CDR2 LQKENI. V trimming: 1 base; J trimming: 4 bases; junction bases outside the gene matches: 4. The CDR3 sequence: CASSPRWGQYNEQFF. The CDR3 DNA sequence: TGTGCCAGCTCACCACGGTGGGGACAGTACAATGAGCAGTTCTTC.

The V gene is TRBV19, the J gene TRBJ1-5; D is ambiguous. The ends were cut back, 0 bases at V and 3 bases at J, with 9 bases in the middle. Germline CDR1 is LNHDA and CDR2 is SQIVND (reference sequence). The CDR3 length is 15 residues. The CDR3, as DNA: TGTGCCAGTAGTATAGATCGGGCAGCCAATCAGCCCCAGCATTTT. As protein: CASSIDRAANQPQHF.

This clone was counted between two and nine times. The chain is built from TRBV5-6 and TRBJ1-5; D is unresolved. The ends were cut back, 0 bases at V and 4 bases at J, with 5 bases in the middle. Germline CDR1 reads SGHDT; CDR2 reads YYEEEE. The CDR3 length is 13 residues. In DNA, the CDR3 is TGTGCCAGCAGCTTGGCAGGAAATCAGCCCCAGCATTTT. It is translated as CASSLAGNQPQHF. Full variable domain (remainder filled in from reference TRBV5-6 and TRBJ1-5): DAGVTQSPTHLIKTRGQQVTLRCSPKSGHDTVSWYQQALGQGPQFIFQYYEEEERQRGNFPDRFSGHQFPNYSSELNVNALLLGDSALYLCASSLAGNQPQHFGDGTRLSIL.